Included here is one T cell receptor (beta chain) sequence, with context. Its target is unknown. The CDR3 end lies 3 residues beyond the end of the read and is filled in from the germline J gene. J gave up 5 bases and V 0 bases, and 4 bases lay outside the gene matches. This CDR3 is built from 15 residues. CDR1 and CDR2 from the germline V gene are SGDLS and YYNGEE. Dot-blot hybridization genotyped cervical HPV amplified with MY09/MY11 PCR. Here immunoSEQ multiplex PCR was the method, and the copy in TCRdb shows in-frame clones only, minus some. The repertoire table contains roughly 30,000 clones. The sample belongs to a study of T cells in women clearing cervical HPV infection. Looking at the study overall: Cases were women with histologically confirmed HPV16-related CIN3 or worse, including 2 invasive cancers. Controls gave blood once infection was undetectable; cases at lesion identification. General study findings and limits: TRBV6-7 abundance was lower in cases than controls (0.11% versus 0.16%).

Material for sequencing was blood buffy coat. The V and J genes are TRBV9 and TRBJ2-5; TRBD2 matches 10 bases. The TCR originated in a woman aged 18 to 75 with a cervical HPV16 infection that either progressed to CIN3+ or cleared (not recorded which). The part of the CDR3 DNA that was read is TGTGCCAGCAGCGTAGTAGCGGGAGGTCGTGAGACC. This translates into CASSVVAGGRET. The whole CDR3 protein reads CASSVVAGGRETQYF.